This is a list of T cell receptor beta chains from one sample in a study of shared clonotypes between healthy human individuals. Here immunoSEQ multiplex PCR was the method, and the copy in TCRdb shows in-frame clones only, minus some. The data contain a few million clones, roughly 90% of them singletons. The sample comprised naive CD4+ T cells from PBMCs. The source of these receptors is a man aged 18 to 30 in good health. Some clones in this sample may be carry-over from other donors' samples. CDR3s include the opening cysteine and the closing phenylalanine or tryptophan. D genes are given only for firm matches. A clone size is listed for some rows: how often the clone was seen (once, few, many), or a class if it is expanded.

CDR3nt: TGTGCCAGTAGTATTTTGAAAAGCGGCAATCAGCCCCAGCATTTT
CDR3aa: CASSILKSGNQPQHF
d_gene: -
v_gene: TRBV19
abundance: -
j_gene: TRBJ1-5

CDR3nt: TGTGCCAGCATCGCGGCCCCGAACACTGAAGCTTTCTTT
CDR3aa: CASIAAPNTEAFF
d_gene: -
v_gene: TRBV27
abundance: -
j_gene: TRBJ1-1

CDR3nt: TGCGCCAGCAGCTTGGGACAGGGGGCCGGTGGCACTGAAGCTTTCTTT
CDR3aa: CASSLGQGAGGTEAFF
d_gene: TRBD1
v_gene: TRBV5-1
abundance: -
j_gene: TRBJ1-1

CDR3nt: TGTGCCAGCAGTTCGCCCAGCGGGAGCGTTTACGAGCAGTACTTC
CDR3aa: CASSSPSGSVYEQYF
d_gene: TRBD2
v_gene: TRBV28
abundance: -
j_gene: TRBJ2-7

CDR3nt: TGTGCCAGCAGTTTAGCGGGAGGTAGGACAGATACGCAGTATTTT
CDR3aa: CASSLAGGRTDTQYF
d_gene: TRBD2
v_gene: TRBV28
abundance: once
j_gene: TRBJ2-3

CDR3nt: TGCAGCGCATCCGGGACTAGCGGGAGGTTGGAGCAGTTCTTC
CDR3aa: CSASGTSGRLEQFF
d_gene: TRBD2
v_gene: TRBV29-1
abundance: -
j_gene: TRBJ2-1

CDR3nt: TGTGCCAGCTCCGCCGGGGGGCCTGGGGCCAACGTCCTGACTTTC
CDR3aa: CASSAGGPGANVLTF
d_gene: -
v_gene: TRBV5-6
abundance: -
j_gene: TRBJ2-6

CDR3nt: TGCGCCAGCAGCCAAAGGGCCCCAGGGGGCACCGGGGAGCTGTTTTTT
CDR3aa: CASSQRAPGGTGELFF
d_gene: TRBD1
v_gene: TRBV4-1
abundance: -
j_gene: TRBJ2-2

CDR3nt: TGTGCCAGCAGTGGAGGCTACGAGCAGTACTTC
CDR3aa: CASSGGYEQYF
d_gene: -
v_gene: TRBV6-5
abundance: -
j_gene: TRBJ2-7

CDR3nt: TGTGCCAGCAAAGGGGGCACAGATACGCAGTATTTT
CDR3aa: CASKGGTDTQYF
d_gene: -
v_gene: TRBV28
abundance: -
j_gene: TRBJ2-3

CDR3nt: TGCGCCAGCAGCCAAGAAGGGACAGGGGCTTCCTCCTACGAGCAGTACTTC
CDR3aa: CASSQEGTGASSYEQYF
d_gene: TRBD1
v_gene: TRBV4-1
abundance: -
j_gene: TRBJ2-7

CDR3nt: TGTGCCAGCTCACCGATCGAGGGCTGGTTGATTCAAAAACTGTTTTTT
CDR3aa: CASSPIEGWLIQKLFF
d_gene: -
v_gene: TRBV18
abundance: -
j_gene: TRBJ1-4

CDR3nt: TGCGCCAGCAGCTTGGTTGGAGGGGACCAGCCCCAGCATTTT
CDR3aa: CASSLVGGDQPQHF
d_gene: -
v_gene: TRBV5-1
abundance: -
j_gene: TRBJ1-5

CDR3nt: TGTGCCAGCAGCCAGACAGAAAACTATGGCTACACCTTC
CDR3aa: CASSQTENYGYTF
d_gene: -
v_gene: TRBV5-4
abundance: -
j_gene: TRBJ1-2

CDR3nt: TGTGCCAGTCAGTCAGGGTACTCAGATACGCAGTATTTT
CDR3aa: CASQSGYSDTQYF
d_gene: -
v_gene: TRBV2
abundance: -
j_gene: TRBJ2-3

CDR3nt: TGCGCCAGCAGCCAAAGACCGAGGATACAGGGGCTGAACACTGAAGCTTTCTTT
CDR3aa: CASSQRPRIQGLNTEAFF
d_gene: TRBD1
v_gene: TRBV4-1
abundance: -
j_gene: TRBJ1-1

CDR3nt: TGTGCCCATCGAAGGGTACGCAATCAGCCCCAGCATTTT
CDR3aa: CAHRRVRNQPQHF
d_gene: -
v_gene: TRBV2
abundance: once
j_gene: TRBJ1-5

CDR3nt: TGTGCCAGCAGCCCGGGACAGGGGAATGAAAAACTGTTTTTT
CDR3aa: CASSPGQGNEKLFF
d_gene: TRBD1
v_gene: TRBV11-2
abundance: -
j_gene: TRBJ1-4

CDR3nt: TGTGCCAGCAGTTTGGCCTCAGATACGCAGTATTTT
CDR3aa: CASSLASDTQYF
d_gene: -
v_gene: TRBV28
abundance: -
j_gene: TRBJ2-3

CDR3nt: TGTGCCAGCAGTCCGGGGGACAGGCCAGGAAACACCATATATTTT
CDR3aa: CASSPGDRPGNTIYF
d_gene: TRBD1
v_gene: TRBV6-6
abundance: once
j_gene: TRBJ1-3

CDR3nt: TGTGCCAGCAGTGGGATGCTAGCAGGATCCTACAATGAGCAGTTCTTC
CDR3aa: CASSGMLAGSYNEQFF
d_gene: -
v_gene: TRBV6-1
abundance: -
j_gene: TRBJ2-1

CDR3nt: TGTGCCAGCAGCCCCCAGGGCACTGAAGCTTTCTTT
CDR3aa: CASSPQGTEAFF
d_gene: -
v_gene: TRBV2
abundance: -
j_gene: TRBJ1-1

CDR3nt: TGTGCCAGCAGCCCCGGACAGTTATTAGTATCTGGCTACACCTTC
CDR3aa: CASSPGQLLVSGYTF
d_gene: -
v_gene: TRBV28
abundance: -
j_gene: TRBJ1-2